This TCR beta chain came from a study of T cells in pancreatic ductal adenocarcinoma. Germline-derived CDR1 and CDR2 are ENHRY and SYGVKD. After removal of 9 bases from V and 4 bases from J, the junction contained 8 bases not matched to a gene. This CDR3 contains 14 residues. Libraries were prepared by immunoSEQ multiplex PCR; TCRdb keeps only in-frame clonotypes and omits some of them. The sample lists about 100,000 clones, 90% to 95% occurring once. Surgery without prior neoadjuvant therapy was the treatment of the selected pancreatic ductal adenocarcinoma patients. What was sequenced was PBMCs. The TCR comes from a human donor with pancreatic ductal adenocarcinoma. The chain joins TRBV10-3 to TRBJ1-2, with 10 nucleotides matching TRBD1. CDR3 residues: CAIRNGQGVYGYTF. CDR3 DNA sequence: TGTGCCATTAGAAACGGACAGGGGGTCTATGGCTACACCTTC.